Listed below are T cell receptor beta chains from one sample, sequenced in a study of cytomegalovirus exposure and HLA in healthy donors. The data were produced by immunoSEQ multiplex PCR, yet TCRdb's version contains in-frame clones alone and is incomplete. The sample carries 200,000 to 300,000 clones, 75% to 90% recorded once. The sample consisted of PBMCs. The receptors come from a woman in her thirties in good health and CMV-seropositive. The CDR3 runs from the conserved cysteine through the conserved F or W. Each record gives: D gene, J gene, clone size, V gene, CDR3 protein, CDR3 DNA. A D gene is named only where the DNA matches it firmly. Rows give clone size only sometimes, using once, few, many, or a class for an expanded clone.

TRBD2	TRBJ2-7	-	TRBV5-4	CASSFGLAGAHEQYF	TGTGCCAGCAGCTTCGGTCTAGCGGGAGCCCACGAGCAGTACTTC
-	TRBJ1-5	-	TRBV2	CASSEATNQPQHF	TGTGCCAGCAGTGAAGCCACAAATCAGCCCCAGCATTTT
-	TRBJ1-5	-	TRBV28	CASREQNHSNQPQHF	TGTGCCAGCAGAGAACAGAACCATAGCAATCAGCCCCAGCATTTT
-	TRBJ2-7	-	TRBV5-1	CASSLEEGEQYF	TGCGCCAGCAGCTTGGAGGAGGGCGAGCAGTACTTC
-	TRBJ1-2	few	TRBV28	CASSTGQYGYTF	TGTGCCAGCAGTACAGGGCAATATGGCTACACCTTC
TRBD2	TRBJ2-5	-	TRBV4-1	CASSQGTSGSEETQYF	TGCGCCAGCAGCCAAGGGACTAGCGGGAGTGAGGAGACCCAGTACTTC
-	TRBJ1-2	-	TRBV5-4	CASSPGGLGGYTF	TGTGCCAGCAGCCCCGGGGGATTGGGTGGCTACACCTTC
-	TRBJ2-7	few	TRBV30	CAWTDRSYEQYF	TGTGCCTGGACCGACAGGTCCTACGAGCAGTACTTC
-	TRBJ2-7	-	TRBV29-1	CSVVFQTYEQYF	TGCAGCGTTGTATTCCAGACCTACGAGCAGTACTTC
-	TRBJ2-7	-	TRBV11-2	CASSFSGVGNEQYF	TGTGCCAGCAGCTTTTCGGGAGTTGGTAATGAGCAGTACTTC
TRBD1	TRBJ2-7	-	TRBV6-1	CASSVGTGGSYEQYF	TGTGCCAGCAGTGTTGGGACAGGGGGCTCCTACGAGCAGTACTTC
-	TRBJ1-2	few	TRBV2	CASSEGRNYGYTF	TGTGCCAGCAGTGAGGGCAGGAACTATGGCTACACCTTC
-	TRBJ1-1	once	TRBV5-4	CASSLAGGYTEAFF	TGTGCCAGCAGCTTGGCTGGCGGCTACACTGAAGCTTTCTTT
-	TRBJ1-1	-	TRBV14	CASSLSDSHEAFF	TGTGCCAGCAGCCTGTCCGACAGCCATGAAGCTTTCTTT
TRBD2	TRBJ2-7	-	TRBV6-4	CASSERTSGIDEQYF	TGTGCCAGCAGTGAGAGGACTAGCGGGATAGACGAGCAGTACTTC
TRBD1	TRBJ1-1	-	TRBV5-6	CASSSSRTGRNTEAFF	TGTGCCAGCAGCTCCTCCCGGACAGGTAGAAACACTGAAGCTTTCTTT
TRBD2	TRBJ2-7	-	TRBV11-1	CASSLTGQASGMSYEQYF	TGTGCCAGCAGCTTAACAGGACAAGCTAGCGGGATGTCCTACGAGCAGTACTTC
TRBD1	TRBJ2-7	-	TRBV18	CASSPPGGPGQPYEQYF	TGTGCCAGCTCACCACCTGGGGGACCGGGACAGCCCTACGAGCAGTACTTC
TRBD1	TRBJ1-1	-	TRBV5-8	CASSRGDSMNTEAFF	TGTGCCAGCAGCCGCGGGGACAGCATGAACACTGAAGCTTTCTTT
-	TRBJ2-7	-	TRBV10-3	CAISPPGRGGGEQYF	TGTGCCATCAGTCCCCCAGGCAGAGGGGGTGGCGAGCAGTACTTC
TRBD1	TRBJ1-2	-	TRBV29-1	CSVGGLQGAGANYGYTF	TGCAGCGTGGGGGGGTTACAGGGGGCCGGGGCTAACTATGGCTACACCTTC
-	TRBJ2-7	-	TRBV30	CAWSPREFYEQYF	TGTGCCTGGAGCCCGAGGGAGTTCTACGAGCAGTACTTC
TRBD1	TRBJ1-4	once	TRBV2	CASRGLTGENEKLFF	TGTGCCAGCAGAGGTCTGACAGGGGAAAATGAAAAACTGTTTTTT
TRBD2	TRBJ2-7	-	TRBV5-1	CASSTASGSLIEQYF	TGCGCCAGCAGCACTGCTAGCGGGAGTTTAATAGAGCAGTACTTC
TRBD1	TRBJ1-2	once	TRBV10-3	CAISESFGDRAYGYTF	TGTGCCATCAGTGAGTCGTTCGGGGACAGGGCCTATGGCTACACCTTC
TRBD2	TRBJ2-7	-	TRBV23-1	CASSHQVIWDYNASYEQYF	TGCGCCAGCAGTCATCAGGTTATCTGGGACTACAATGCATCCTACGAGCAGTACTTC
TRBD1	TRBJ2-5	once	TRBV6-1	CASSRDREETQYF	TGTGCCAGCAGTCGGGACAGGGAAGAGACCCAGTACTTC
-	TRBJ2-7	once	TRBV6-1	CASNQGVGNYEQYF	TGTGCCAGCAACCAGGGTGTGGGTAACTACGAGCAGTACTTC
-	TRBJ2-2	-	TRBV27	CASSFYPRVTGELFF	TGTGCCAGCAGTTTTTACCCCAGGGTAACCGGGGAGCTGTTTTTT
-	TRBJ2-2	-	TRBV27	CASSFITGELFF	TGTGCCAGCAGTTTTATCACCGGGGAGCTGTTTTTT
TRBD1	TRBJ2-7	-	TRBV28	CASSYPEQGGYEQYF	TGTGCCAGCAGTTACCCAGAACAGGGGGGTTACGAGCAGTACTTC
-	TRBJ2-1	-	TRBV7-9	CASSFTDSYNEQFF	TGTGCCAGCAGCTTTACAGACTCCTACAATGAGCAGTTCTTC
TRBD1	TRBJ2-1	-	TRBV2	CARGDSINEQFF	TGTGCCAGAGGGGACAGTATCAATGAGCAGTTCTTC
-	TRBJ2-1	-	TRBV5-4	CASTQGGGGSSYNEQFF	TGTGCCAGCACCCAGGGCGGAGGGGGCTCCTCCTACAATGAGCAGTTCTTC
-	TRBJ2-7	-	TRBV11-3	CASSLGGSYEQYF	TGTGCCAGCAGCTTAGGCGGCTCCTACGAGCAGTACTTC
TRBD2	TRBJ2-7	-	TRBV5-4	CASSRSVASGSYEQYF	TGTGCCAGCAGCCGATCAGTGGCTAGCGGTTCCTACGAGCAGTACTTC
TRBD1	TRBJ1-5	-	TRBV4-1	CASRLDRGGQPQHF	TGCGCCAGCCGTCTCGACAGGGGCGGACAGCCCCAGCATTTT
-	TRBJ2-3	once	TRBV2	CASSDRSRRQYF	TGTGCCAGCAGTGATCGGAGTCGGAGGCAGTATTTT
TRBD1	TRBJ2-5	-	TRBV15	CATSRAGTGVILETQYF	TGTGCCACCAGCCGAGCCGGGACAGGGGTCATTTTGGAGACCCAGTACTTC
TRBD1	TRBJ2-7	-	TRBV5-1	CASSVTQGAGSYEQYF	TGCGCCAGCAGCGTTACTCAGGGGGCTGGTAGCTACGAGCAGTACTTC
TRBD1	TRBJ1-2	once	TRBV15	CATSRDSSGGYTF	TGTGCCACCAGTCGGGACAGCTCGGGTGGCTACACCTTC
TRBD2	TRBJ2-7	-	TRBV19	CASRKLAGGHEQYF	TGTGCCAGTAGGAAACTAGCGGGAGGGCACGAGCAGTACTTC
-	TRBJ1-3	-	TRBV13	CASSSGIVITGIGNTIYF	TGTGCCAGCAGCTCCGGCATAGTAATCACAGGGATTGGAAACACCATATATTTT
-	TRBJ2-5	-	TRBV7-9	CASSPTAHAEATQYF	TGTGCCAGCAGCCCCACGGCCCACGCGGAGGCGACCCAGTACTTC
TRBD1	TRBJ2-1	-	TRBV7-6	CASSFTGTGLNEQFF	TGTGCCAGCAGCTTCACCGGGACAGGGCTAAATGAGCAGTTCTTC
-	TRBJ2-6	-	TRBV29-1	CSVEMWDMPSGANVLTF	TGCAGCGTTGAAATGTGGGACATGCCCTCTGGGGCCAACGTCCTGACTTTC
-	TRBJ1-3	-	TRBV5-1	CASSLDPGFPSGNTIYF	TGCGCCAGCAGCTTGGATCCAGGTTTTCCCTCTGGAAACACCATATATTTT
TRBD2	TRBJ2-1	few	TRBV4-2	CASSPLFSGSLSSDEQFF	TGTGCCAGCAGCCCCCTCTTTAGCGGGAGCCTGTCAAGCGATGAGCAGTTCTTC
TRBD1	TRBJ2-7	once	TRBV2	CASSLRRQGSYEQYF	TGTGCCAGCTCCCTGAGGAGACAGGGTAGTTACGAGCAGTACTTC
TRBD1	TRBJ1-1	-	TRBV2	CASRRDRGVGTEAFF	TGTGCCAGCAGGAGGGACAGGGGGGTCGGGACTGAAGCTTTCTTT